These T cell receptor beta chains were read from a single sample in a study of Graves' ophthalmopathy and Graves' hyperthyroidism. From the multiplex PCR reads, TCRdb called clonotypes with MiXCR, one entry per CDR3 protein. This table has around 600,000 distinct CDR3 sequences, roughly two fifths appearing once. Material: peripheral blood. All receptors come from an adult man with Graves' ophthalmopathy. Each CDR3 is given with its conserved first and last residue. The D gene is left open where the match is weak. A row's size may be missing; if present it is once, few, many or a size class.

>once|.|TRBJ1-2|TRBV29-1
CSSYGGRDYGYTF
TGCAGCAGTTACGGAGGCAGGGACTATGGCTACACCTTC
>few|TRBD2|TRBJ2-2|TRBV13
CASRSGRAQNTGELFF
TGTGCCAGCAGGTCTGGGAGGGCTCAAAACACCGGGGAGCTGTTTTTT
>.|TRBD1|TRBJ2-7|TRBV20-1
CSASPTGGLSYEQYF
TGCAGTGCTAGCCCCACAGGGGGACTTTCCTACGAGCAGTACTTC
>.|TRBD1|TRBJ1-2|TRBV2
CASYLQGNYGYTF
TGTGCCAGCTACTTACAGGGGAACTATGGCTACACCTTC
>.|TRBD1|TRBJ2-7|TRBV20-1
CSALGGQGSGALYEQYF
TGCAGTGCCTTGGGGGGACAGGGCTCCGGGGCCCTCTACGAGCAGTACTTC
>.|.|TRBJ1-6|TRBV25-1
CASSSIANSYNSPLHF
TGTGCCAGCAGTTCAATTGCTAACTCCTATAATTCACCCCTCCACTTT
>few|.|TRBJ1-1|TRBV6-5
CASSYSKYTEAFF
TGTGCCAGCAGTTACTCGAAATACACTGAAGCTTTCTTT
>.|.|TRBJ2-6|TRBV12-3/TRBV12-4
CASSLIRLSGANVLTF
TGTGCCAGCAGTTTGATTAGGCTCTCTGGGGCCAACGTCCTGACTTTC
>.|.|TRBJ2-7|TRBV7-9
CASSQDWEGQGDEQYF
TGTGCCAGCAGCCAAGATTGGGAGGGGCAGGGGGACGAGCAGTACTTC
>.|TRBD1|TRBJ1-2|TRBV10-3
CAISADRLGRGYTF
TGTGCCATCAGTGCGGACAGGCTGGGTCGGGGCTACACCTTC
>.|.|TRBJ2-7|TRBV10-3
CAWSFASARSYEQYF
TGTGCCTGGAGTTTCGCTAGCGCGAGATCCTACGAGCAGTACTTC
>.|TRBD1|TRBJ1-5|TRBV15
CATSRDRTGGAGNQPQHF
TGTGCCACCAGCAGAGATAGGACAGGGGGCGCGGGCAATCAGCCCCAGCATTTT
>.|.|TRBJ2-6|TRBV2
CASIRDRAGANVLTF
TGTGCCAGCATCCGCGACAGAGCTGGGGCCAACGTCCTGACTTTC
>few|.|TRBJ2-5|TRBV12-3/TRBV12-4
CASSFDGETQYF
TGTGCCAGCAGCTTCGATGGAGAGACCCAGTACTTC
>.|.|TRBJ2-2|TRBV9
CASQDTRGAGELFF
TGTGCCAGCCAAGATACGAGGGGAGCCGGGGAGCTGTTTTTT
>few|.|TRBJ2-7|TRBV20-1
CSARLTERHEQYF
TGCAGTGCTAGGCTAACCGAAAGACACGAGCAGTACTTC
>many|TRBD1|TRBJ1-1|TRBV20-1
CSARGQGVPEAFF
TGCAGTGCTAGAGGACAGGGTGTCCCTGAAGCTTTCTTT
>many|.|TRBJ1-1|TRBV7-8
CASSFPGQNTEAFF
TGTGCCAGCAGCTTTCCGGGACAGAACACTGAAGCTTTCTTT
>.|TRBD1|TRBJ2-5|TRBV10-3
CAISETGEETQYF
TGTGCCATCAGTGAGACAGGGGAGGAGACCCAGTACTTC
>many|.|TRBJ1-2|TRBV11-2
CASSPTNYGYTF
TGTGCCAGCAGCCCCACTAACTATGGCTACACCTTC
>.|.|TRBJ1-5|TRBV10-2
CASSESGNQPQHF
TGCGCCAGCAGTGAGTCCGGGAATCAGCCCCAGCATTTT
>few|.|TRBJ2-2|TRBV12-3/TRBV12-4
CASRRRTENTGELFF
TGTGCCAGCAGACGAAGGACCGAGAACACCGGGGAGCTGTTTTTT
>.|.|TRBJ1-6|TRBV3-1
CASSQNLSPSPLHF
TGTGCCAGCAGCCAAAACCTATCGCCTTCACCCCTCCACTTT
>many|.|TRBJ1-2|TRBV12-3/TRBV12-4
CASRDPFSTFNYGYTF
TGTGCCAGCAGGGACCCGTTCTCGACCTTTAACTATGGCTACACCTTC
>once|.|TRBJ1-4|TRBV7-2
CASSLAPAGGWEKLFF
TGTGCCAGCAGCTTAGCGCCAGCGGGGGGGTGGGAAAAACTGTTTTTT
>.|.|TRBJ1-1|TRBV29-1
CSGHLNTEAFF
TGCAGCGGACACTTGAACACTGAAGCTTTCTTT
>many|.|TRBJ1-1|TRBV10-3
CAISEPTENTEAFF
TGTGCCATCAGTGAGCCCACAGAAAACACTGAAGCTTTCTTT
>many|TRBD1|TRBJ1-6|TRBV19
CATSGTGHSPLHF
TGTGCCACTTCCGGGACAGGGCATTCACCCCTCCACTTT
>few|.|TRBJ1-5|TRBV27
CASSLSPQGNQPQHF
TGTGCCAGCAGTTTGTCGCCCCAGGGTAATCAGCCCCAGCATTTT
>many|.|TRBJ1-1|TRBV10-3
CATGGTEAFF
TGTGCCACGGGTGGGACTGAAGCTTTCTTT
>.|.|TRBJ1-2|TRBV9
CASSALGGSSYGYTF
TGTGCCAGCAGCGCACTAGGGGGATCCTCCTATGGCTACACCTTC
>.|TRBD1|TRBJ2-7|TRBV7-9
CASSFQLGQGREQYF
TGCGCCAGCAGCTTCCAACTTGGACAGGGCCGGGAGCAGTACTTC
>many|.|TRBJ2-6|TRBV5-1
CATTEASGANVLTF
TGCGCCACCACGGAGGCCTCTGGGGCCAACGTCCTGACTTTC
>many|.|TRBJ1-1|TRBV20-1
CSAPGAMNTEAFF
TGCAGTGCACCAGGGGCGATGAACACTGAAGCTTTCTTT
>.|TRBD1|TRBJ1-2|TRBV7-9
CAGSPTGTGPSYGYTF
TGTGCCGGCAGCCCGACCGGGACAGGGCCTTCCTATGGCTACACCTTC
>.|.|TRBJ1-5|TRBV6-6
CATSSGPSNQPQHF
TGTGCCACCAGCTCGGGGCCAAGCAATCAGCCCCAGCATTTT
>.|TRBD1|TRBJ2-5|TRBV2
CASSERGTGKLETQYF
TGTGCCAGCAGTGAAAGGGGGACAGGGAAGTTGGAGACCCAGTACTTC